A selection of T cell receptor beta chains follows, all from one sample in a study of blood T cell repertoires in COVID-19. Data came from immunoSEQ multiplex PCR; TCRdb stores just in-frame clones and leaves some out. The sample contains 65,000 to 85,000 clones, less than 90% of which appear only once. Sequenced sample: peripheral blood. The source of these receptors is a middle-aged man with active COVID-19. Both conserved end residues are part of each CDR3. The D gene is left open where the match is weak. Rows may omit the clone size; those that give it use once, few, many or a size class.

D,size,V,J,DNA,CDR3
TRBD1,once,TRBV11-3,TRBJ1-2,TGTGCCAGCAGCTCCTACCGGGACAGGGGGGATGGCTACACCTTC,CASSSYRDRGDGYTF
TRBD2,once,TRBV11-3,TRBJ2-3,TGTGCCAGCAGCATAGTAGGTAGCGGGGGAGGCCGCCCAGATACGCAGTATTTT,CASSIVGSGGGRPDTQYF
TRBD2,once,TRBV6-2/TRBV6-3,TRBJ2-1,TGTGCCAGCAGTGGGTTAGCGGGGGGAGGGGATGAGCAGTTCTTC,CASSGLAGGGDEQFF
.,.,TRBV10-3,TRBJ2-3,TGTGCCATCAAACAGGGAACAGATACGCAGTATTTT,CAIKQGTDTQYF
.,.,TRBV2,TRBJ1-2,TGTGCCAGCAGTGCTGACAGGCTAGCACACTCGTCCCATGGCTACACCTTC,CASSADRLAHSSHGYTF
.,.,TRBV6-2/TRBV6-3,TRBJ1-1,TGTGCCAGCAGTACCGGGACATTAATGAACACTGAAGCTTTCTTT,CASSTGTLMNTEAFF
.,.,TRBV28,TRBJ1-5,TGTGCCAGCAGTTTATGGGCAGGTGGAACTAATCAGCCCCAGCATTTT,CASSLWAGGTNQPQHF
.,once,TRBV2,TRBJ1-5,TGTGCCAGCTGTACAGTGCCCAATCAGCCCCAGCATTTT,CASCTVPNQPQHF
TRBD1,.,TRBV7-6,TRBJ1-2,TGTGCCAGCAGCTTAGCGCCTTTGGACAGGGTCTACGGCTACACCTTC,CASSLAPLDRVYGYTF
TRBD1,.,TRBV11-2,TRBJ2-1,TGTGCCAGCAGCTCAGACTCGACAGGGGTAGCCTACAATGAGCAGTTCTTC,CASSSDSTGVAYNEQFF
TRBD1,.,TRBV5-1,TRBJ2-1,TGCGCCAGCAGCCCGGATCCCCCGGGACAGGGGGCCAGTGAGCAGTTCTTC,CASSPDPPGQGASEQFF
TRBD1,.,TRBV7-3,TRBJ1-6,TGTGCCAGCAGCACCGCCGGGACAGCGAATTCACCCCTCCACTTT,CASSTAGTANSPLHF
.,.,TRBV9,TRBJ2-2,TGTGCCAGCAGCGTTGCGAGCGGGCCGCGTACCGGGGAGCTGTTTTTT,CASSVASGPRTGELFF
.,few,TRBV6-5,TRBJ2-7,TGTGCCAGCAGTTCCCTACCGGGGAGCTCCTACGAGCAGTACTTC,CASSSLPGSSYEQYF
.,.,TRBV19,TRBJ2-2,TGTGCCAGTAGCACCCAATTTAGAGGAGCCGGGGAGCTGTTTTTT,CASSTQFRGAGELFF
TRBD1,.,TRBV5-6,TRBJ1-6,TGTGCCAGCAGCTCCCTAGACAGGGCCGATTCACCCCTCCACTTT,CASSSLDRADSPLHF
TRBD1,.,TRBV5-1,TRBJ2-6,TGCGCCAGCAGCTTGGCGACAGGGCCCGGGGCCAACGTCCTGACTTTC,CASSLATGPGANVLTF
TRBD1,.,TRBV18,TRBJ2-3,TGTGCCAGCTCACCGCCCGGGACAGTCACAGATACGCAGTATTTT,CASSPPGTVTDTQYF
.,.,TRBV29-1,TRBJ1-1,TGCAGCGTGGGACATGACACTGAAGCTTTCTTT,CSVGHDTEAFF
TRBD2,once,TRBV2,TRBJ2-1,TGTGCCAGCAGTGATGCGGGGGGCAATTTTAATGAGCAGTTCTTC,CASSDAGGNFNEQFF
.,.,TRBV5-6,TRBJ2-7,TGTGCCAGCAGCTTGTCACCTACCTACGAGCAGTACTTC,CASSLSPTYEQYF
TRBD1,.,TRBV6-5,TRBJ1-2,TGTGCCAGCAAGCTCGGGACAGATGATGGCTACACCTTC,CASKLGTDDGYTF
TRBD2,.,TRBV2,TRBJ2-5,TGTGCCAGCAACCCCGGTGGGACTAGCCGAGAGACCCAGTACTTC,CASNPGGTSRETQYF
.,.,TRBV11-3,TRBJ2-7,TGTGCCAGCAGCTTAGGCTCAGGGACCTACGAGCAGTACTTC,CASSLGSGTYEQYF
.,.,TRBV6-5,TRBJ1-3,TGTGCCAGCACTACCAGACTCTCTGGAAACACCATATATTTT,CASTTRLSGNTIYF
.,.,TRBV6-6,TRBJ2-3,TGTGCCAGCAAATCGGGACTCCCCACAGATACGCAGTATTTT,CASKSGLPTDTQYF
.,.,TRBV2,TRBJ2-2,TGTGCCAGCAGTGTCGGGGTGAACACCGGGGAGCTGTTTTTT,CASSVGVNTGELFF
TRBD2,.,TRBV15,TRBJ2-7,TGTGCCACCAGCAGAGGGCTAGCGGGAGCAGGCTACGAGCAGTACTTC,CATSRGLAGAGYEQYF
TRBD1,.,TRBV6-1,TRBJ2-7,TGTGCCAGCAGTGAAGCCCAGGGGGTCCCTTACGAGCAGTACTTC,CASSEAQGVPYEQYF
.,.,TRBV7-9,TRBJ2-3,TGTGCCAGCAGCTTAGATGGCTCCGGGGATTTT,CASSLDGSGDF
.,.,TRBV19,TRBJ1-5,TGTGCCAGTAGTATGGACAGATATCAGCCCCAGCATTTT,CASSMDRYQPQHF
TRBD1,few,TRBV5-6,TRBJ1-2,TGTGCCAGCAGCGTGGGGCTGGACAGGAGGGGAGGCTACACCTTC,CASSVGLDRRGGYTF
TRBD2,few,TRBV4-3,TRBJ2-7,TGCGCCAGCAGCCAACTGGGACTAGCGGGAGGGGATGTCGTCCACGAGCAGTACTTC,CASSQLGLAGGDVVHEQYF
TRBD2,.,TRBV29-1,TRBJ2-7,TGCAGCGTTGTGAGCGGGAATAGGGACCGCTCGTACTTC,CSVVSGNRDRSYF
TRBD1,.,TRBV19,TRBJ1-1,TGTGCCAGTAGTGCCACCGGGACAGGGGTAGGGACTGAAGCTTTCTTT,CASSATGTGVGTEAFF
TRBD1,.,TRBV15,TRBJ2-1,TGTGCCACCAACCCGACAGGGCCAGGGAATGAGCAGTTCTTC,CATNPTGPGNEQFF
TRBD1,few,TRBV5-4,TRBJ1-6,TGTGCCAGCAGCGATACAGGGGTCAATTCACCCCTCCACTTT,CASSDTGVNSPLHF
.,.,TRBV10-3,TRBJ1-2,TGTGCCATGAGTGGGGGGGAAGGCTCTGGCTACACCTTC,CAMSGGEGSGYTF
.,.,TRBV6-6,TRBJ2-7,TGTGCCAGCAGAAGGGGGTCGGATTATCTCCACGAGCAGTACTTC,CASRRGSDYLHEQYF
TRBD1,.,TRBV9,TRBJ1-3,TGTGCCAGCAGCACGGCGGGACAGCCGTCCATCTCTGGAAACACCATATATTTT,CASSTAGQPSISGNTIYF